This T cell receptor beta chain emerged from a study of cytomegalovirus exposure and HLA in healthy donors. Study information: Tens of millions of unique TCR sequences came from HLA-typed donors in an early release.

Primers: 60 Vbeta forward and 13 Jbeta reverse. The table came from immunoSEQ multiplex PCR; TCRdb's copy has only in-frame clones and leaves some out. Of 130,000 or so clones listed, 75% to 80% are singletons. V lost 10 bases, J lost 1 base, and 13 bases lay in between. CDR3 length: 13 amino acids. CDR1 is MDHEN, CDR2 SYDVKM, per germline. Nominally healthy donors provided the samples, though records likely missed some immune exposures. The rearrangement links TRBV28 to TRBJ2-5; no definite D call. Sample: PBMCs. This TCR came from a woman aged 60-70 years in good health and CMV-seronegative. Written as DNA, the CDR3 is TGTGCCATAACCAGGCAGACCCAAGAGACCCAGTACTTC. Its protein is CAITRQTQETQYF.